These 14 T cell receptor beta chains came from one sample sequenced in a study of read filtering for tumor transcriptome and immune sequencing. Molecular barcoded adaptors covering alpha/delta and beta/gamma chains were used on approximately 440 ng RNA. TCRdb re-derived calls from the reads in MiXCR, one entry per CDR3 protein. The table shows about 39,000 distinct CDR3 sequences, with 11% to 15% occurring only once. The material sequenced was a population of CD138-negative cells sorted from bone marrow. The source of these receptors is a donor at least 40 years old with multiple myeloma.

This sequence joins TRBV28 and TRBJ2-3; tentative D call: TRBD2 (6 bases). The V gene lost 7 bases and the J gene lost 5 bases, with 10 bases spanning the gap. Per the germline V gene, CDR1 is MDHEN and CDR2 is SYDVKM. The CDR3 length is 12 residues. In DNA, the CDR3 is TGTGCCAGCAATGGAGGGCGAGATACGCAGTATTTT. Translation gives CASNGGRDTQYF.

This clonotype was counted ten times or more. This sequence joins TRBV6-6 and TRBJ2-1; D not resolved. Trimming pared 2 bases from V and 5 bases from J, leaving 16 bases between. The CDR3 length is 16 residues. Germline loops: CDR1 MNHNY, CDR2 SVGAGI (reference sequence). CDR3: CASSYDWVFYDNEQFF. The CDR3 DNA reads TGTGCCAGCAGTTACGACTGGGTTTTCTACGACAATGAGCAGTTCTTC.

This clonotype was counted ten times or more. The chain couples TRBV7-3 to TRBJ2-1; no firm D call. In germline, CDR1 is SGHTA, CDR2 FQGTGA. The CDR3 spans 13 residues. V lost 5 bases and J 12 bases, leaving 17 bases between the germline ends. In nucleotides, the CDR3 is TGTGCCAGCAGCCCTACTCCCTTGGTCCCGCAGTTCTTC. It specifies CASSPTPLVPQFF.

This clonotype was observed a few times. V gene TRBV11-2 combines with J gene TRBJ2-3, with D unclear. Germline V gives CDR1 SGHAT, CDR2 FQNNGV. The CDR3 runs to 15 residues. V was clipped by 4 bases and J by 0 bases, with 11 bases between them. The CDR3 DNA reads as TGTGCCAGCAGCTCAAGGGCCCGGAGCACAGATACGCAGTATTTT. It yields the protein CASSSRARSTDTQYF.

Regarding this clonotype: Possible read error: a much larger clone is one base away. The chain has TRBV19 and TRBJ1-1; 7 nucleotides match TRBD1. The CDR3 has 15 residues. Trimming cost V 5 bases and J 10 bases; bases outside gene matches: 16. Germline V gives CDR1 LNHDA, CDR2 SQIVND (reference sequence). The CDR3 DNA reads as TGTGCCAGTAGTGGCCCCGGGACAGATTGGGCTGGAGCTTTCTTT. Translated, it gives CASSGPGTDWAGAFF.

On this clonotype: This could be a read error, since a much larger clone is one nucleotide away. The gene calls are TRBV3-1 and TRBJ1-1; no firm D call. The germline V and J ends were trimmed by 7 bases and 7 bases, with 13 bases remaining between them. The CDR3 extends over 12 amino acids. From germline, CDR1 is LGHDT and CDR2 YNNKEL (reference sequence). CDR3 sequence reads: CASTTSWSEAFF. As DNA, the CDR3 is TGTGCCAGCACTACATCTTGGAGTGAAGCTTTCTTT.

Worth noting for this clonotype: The likely explanation is a read error, given a far larger clone one base away. V and J are TRBV7-2 and TRBJ2-1; D perhaps matches TRBD1 (6 bases). The CDR3 loop spans 16 amino acids. Per the germline V gene, CDR1 is SGHTA and CDR2 is FQGNSA. The CDR3 loop reads CARSLALGGSYNEQFF. The CDR3, as DNA: TGTGCCAGGAGCTTAGCGCTAGGGGGCTCCTACAATGAGCAGTTCTTC. The full variable domain, completed using reference TRBV7-2 and TRBJ2-1, is GAGVSQSPSNKVTEKGKDVELRCDPISGHTALYWYRQSLGQGLEFLIYFQGNSAPDKSGLPSDRFSAERTGGSVSTLTIQRTQQEDSAVYLCARSLALGGSYNEQFFGPGTRLTVL.

Ten or more counts support this clonotype. V is TRBV19 and J is TRBJ1-2; the D gene is possibly TRBD1 (5 bases). The ends were cut back, 9 bases at V and 8 bases at J, with 19 bases in the middle. The CDR3 consists of 13 residues. Germline CDR1 reads LNHDA; CDR2 reads SQIVND (reference sequence). CDR3 in amino acids: CASSWGRLLGYTF. The CDR3, as DNA: TGTGCCAGCTCCTGGGGACGGTTATTAGGCTACACCTTC.

The sample holds many counts of this clonotype. The gene calls are TRBV20-1 and TRBJ2-7; 11 bases are a match to TRBD2. This CDR3 has 14 residues. Germline V lookup: CDR1 DFQATT, CDR2 SNEGSKA (reference sequence). V shed 4 bases, J shed 5 bases, and the junction held 7 bases outside the gene matches. DNA for the CDR3: TGCAGTGCTACAAATAGCGGGGGGGCCAACGAGCAGTACTTC. Translating it yields CSATNSGGANEQYF.

This clonotype occurred many times. This rearrangement joins TRBV3-1 to TRBJ2-1; D remains ambiguous. The CDR3 consists of 12 residues. Trimming removed 3 bases at V and 10 bases at J, with 10 bases between. CDR1 and CDR2 from the germline V gene are LGHDT and YNNKEL (reference sequence). The DNA of the CDR3 is TGTGCCAGCAGCCAGAGAGAATACGAGCAGTTCTTC. Translating it yields CASSQREYEQFF.

This clonotype was found many times. This rearrangement joins TRBV5-5 to TRBJ2-5; D is perhaps TRBD2 (6 bases). The V and J ends lost 5 bases and 1 base respectively, with 9 bases between them. The CDR3 is 13 amino acids. Germline V gene data show CDR1 as SGHKS and CDR2 as YYEKEE (reference sequence). This CDR3 reads CASREGPQETQYF. The CDR3 DNA follows: TGTGCCAGCAGGGAGGGACCCCAAGAGACCCAGTACTTC. Full variable domain (missing parts from reference TRBV5-5 and TRBJ2-5): DAGVTQSPTHLIKTRGQQVTLRCSPISGHKSVSWYQQVLGQGPQFIFQYYEKEERGRGNFPDRFSARQFPNYSSELNVNALLLGDSALYLCASREGPQETQYFGPGTRLLVL.

The sample holds many counts of this clonotype. The CDR3 carries no conserved terminal phenylalanine or tryptophan, so it likely arises from a read error. It is unclear where the CDR3 begins or ends on the DNA, so no DNA is shown, and the CDR3 is as TCRdb lists it. The rearrangement links TRBV30 to TRBJ1-2; the tabulated D call, TRBD1, remains unverified against the DNA. Germline V gene lookup returns CDR1 GTSNPN and CDR2 SVGIG (reference sequence). A total of 9 residues make up the CDR3, ends included. The CDR3 here is CAWRRTGYP.

Ten or more counts support this clonotype. An end of the junction differs from the germline gene, which may be a read error. The chain employs TRBV19 and TRBJ2-2; possible D gene TRBD1, 6 bases. Germline-derived CDR1 and CDR2 are LNHDA and SQIVND (reference sequence). The CDR3 consists of 15 residues. CDR3 DNA: TGTGCCAGTCTGGCTAGCACAGGGAACGCCGGGGAGCTGTTTTTT. It translates to CASLASTGNAGELFF.

This clonotype was counted many times. The V gene is TRBV11-2, the J gene TRBJ2-5; 9 bases are a match to TRBD2. V was clipped by 1 base and J by 5 bases; unmatched bases: 2. The germline V gene has CDR1 SGHAT and CDR2 FQNNGV. CDR3 size: 14 residues. CDR3 amino acids: CASSLASGVETQYF. In DNA, the CDR3 is TGTGCCAGCAGCTTAGCTAGCGGGGTTGAGACCCAGTACTTC. The whole variable domain, remainder taken from reference TRBV11-2 and TRBJ2-5, is EAGVAQSPRYKIIEKRQSVAFWCNPISGHATLYWYQQILGQGPKLLIQFQNNGVVDDSQLPKDRFSAERLKGVDSTLKIQPAKLEDSAVYLCASSLASGVETQYFGPGTRLLVL.